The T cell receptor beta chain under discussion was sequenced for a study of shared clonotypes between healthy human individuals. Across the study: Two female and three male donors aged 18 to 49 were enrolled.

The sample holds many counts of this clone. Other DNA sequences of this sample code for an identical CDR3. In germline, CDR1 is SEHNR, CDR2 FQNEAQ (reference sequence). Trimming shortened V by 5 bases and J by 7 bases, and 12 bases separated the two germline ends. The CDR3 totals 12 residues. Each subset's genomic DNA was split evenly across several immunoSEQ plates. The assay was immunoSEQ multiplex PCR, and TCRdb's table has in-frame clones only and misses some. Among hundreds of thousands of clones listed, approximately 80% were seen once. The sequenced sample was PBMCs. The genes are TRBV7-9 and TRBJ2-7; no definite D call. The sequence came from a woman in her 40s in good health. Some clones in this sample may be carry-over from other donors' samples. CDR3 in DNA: TGTGCCAGCAGCCCGTGGACCCCTGAGCAGTACTTC. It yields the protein CASSPWTPEQYF.